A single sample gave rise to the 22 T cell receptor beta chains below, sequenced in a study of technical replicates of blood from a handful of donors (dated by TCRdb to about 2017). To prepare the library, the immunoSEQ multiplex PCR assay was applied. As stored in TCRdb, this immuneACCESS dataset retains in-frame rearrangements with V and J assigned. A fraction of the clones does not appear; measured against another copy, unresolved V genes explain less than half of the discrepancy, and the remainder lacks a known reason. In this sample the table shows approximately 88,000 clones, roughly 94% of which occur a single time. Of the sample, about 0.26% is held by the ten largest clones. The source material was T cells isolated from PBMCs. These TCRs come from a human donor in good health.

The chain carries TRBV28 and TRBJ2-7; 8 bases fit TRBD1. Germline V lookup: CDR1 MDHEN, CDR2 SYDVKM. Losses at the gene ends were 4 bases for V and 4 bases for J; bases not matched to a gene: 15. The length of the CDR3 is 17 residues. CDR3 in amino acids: CASSSIGGTGRPYEQYF. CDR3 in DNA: TGTGCCAGCAGTTCAATCGGCGGGACAGGAAGGCCGTACGAGCAGTACTTC.

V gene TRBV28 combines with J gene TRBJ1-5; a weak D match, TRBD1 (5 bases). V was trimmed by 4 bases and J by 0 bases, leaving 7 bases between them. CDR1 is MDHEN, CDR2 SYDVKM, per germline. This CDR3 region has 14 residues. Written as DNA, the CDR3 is TGTGCCAGCAGTTACAGGTATAGCAATCAGCCCCAGCATTTT. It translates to CASSYRYSNQPQHF.

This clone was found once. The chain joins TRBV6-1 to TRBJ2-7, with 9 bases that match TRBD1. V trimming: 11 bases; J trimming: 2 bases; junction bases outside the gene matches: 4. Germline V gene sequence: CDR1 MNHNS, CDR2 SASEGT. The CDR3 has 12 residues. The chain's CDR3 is CAGGQGPYEQYF. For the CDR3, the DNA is TGTGCCGGGGGACAGGGACCCTACGAGCAGTACTTC.

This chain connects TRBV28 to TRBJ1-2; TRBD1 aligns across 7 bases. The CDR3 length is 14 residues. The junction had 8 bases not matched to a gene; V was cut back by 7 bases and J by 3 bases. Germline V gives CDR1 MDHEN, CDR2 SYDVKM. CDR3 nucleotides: TGTGCCAGCACGGTTGGCAGGGGGTACTATGGCTACACCTTC. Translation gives CASTVGRGYYGYTF.

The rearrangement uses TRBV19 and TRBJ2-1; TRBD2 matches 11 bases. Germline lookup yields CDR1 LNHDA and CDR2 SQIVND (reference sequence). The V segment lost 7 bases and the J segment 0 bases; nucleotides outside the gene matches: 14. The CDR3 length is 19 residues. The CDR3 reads CASMKASGGRADSYNEQFF. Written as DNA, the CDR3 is TGTGCCAGTATGAAGGCTAGCGGGGGGAGAGCCGACTCCTACAATGAGCAGTTCTTC. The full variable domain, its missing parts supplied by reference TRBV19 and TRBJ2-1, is DGGITQSPKYLFRKEGQNVTLSCEQNLNHDAMYWYRQDPGQGLRLIYYSQIVNDFQKGDIAEGYSVSREKKESFPLTVTSAQKNPTAFYLCASMKASGGRADSYNEQFFGPGTRLTVL.

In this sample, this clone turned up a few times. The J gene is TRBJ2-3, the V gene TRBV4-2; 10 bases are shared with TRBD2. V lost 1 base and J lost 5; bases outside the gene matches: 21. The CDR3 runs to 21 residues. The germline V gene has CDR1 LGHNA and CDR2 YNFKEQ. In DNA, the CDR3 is TGTGCCAGCAGCCAAGCATTTCCGGACAGGGTCGGGACTAGCGATGGAGATACGCAGTATTTT. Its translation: CASSQAFPDRVGTSDGDTQYF.

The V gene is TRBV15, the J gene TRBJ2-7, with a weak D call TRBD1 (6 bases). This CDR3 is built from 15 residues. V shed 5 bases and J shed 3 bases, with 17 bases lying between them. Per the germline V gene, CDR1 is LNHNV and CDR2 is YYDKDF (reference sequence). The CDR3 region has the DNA TGTGCCACCAGCCTAGACACGACAGGAGTCTACGAGCAGTACTTC. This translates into CATSLDTTGVYEQYF.

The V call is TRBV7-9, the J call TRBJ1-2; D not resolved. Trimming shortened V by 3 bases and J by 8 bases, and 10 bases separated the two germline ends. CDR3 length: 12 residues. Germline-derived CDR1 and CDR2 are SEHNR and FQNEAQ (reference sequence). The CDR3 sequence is CASSFDGGGYTF. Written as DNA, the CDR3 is TGTGCCAGCAGCTTCGACGGAGGAGGCTACACCTTC. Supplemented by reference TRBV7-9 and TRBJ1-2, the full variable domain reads DTGVSQNPRHKITKRGQNVTFRCDPISEHNRLYWYRQTLGQGPEFLTYFQNEAQLEKSRLLSDRFSAERPKGSFSTLEIQRTEQGDSAMYLCASSFDGGGYTFGSGTRLTVV.

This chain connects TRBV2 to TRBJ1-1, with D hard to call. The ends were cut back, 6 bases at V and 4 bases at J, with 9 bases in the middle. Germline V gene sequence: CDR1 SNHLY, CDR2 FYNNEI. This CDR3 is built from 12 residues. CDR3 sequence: CASSLEGTEAFF. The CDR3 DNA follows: TGTGCCAGCAGCCTGGAGGGCACTGAAGCTTTCTTT.

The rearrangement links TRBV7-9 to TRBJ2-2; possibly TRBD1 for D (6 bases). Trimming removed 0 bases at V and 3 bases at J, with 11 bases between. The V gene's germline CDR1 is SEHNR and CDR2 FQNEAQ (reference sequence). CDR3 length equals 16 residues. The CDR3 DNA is TGTGCCAGCAGCTTAGCCCTGGACAGATACACCGGGGAGCTGTTTTTT. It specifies CASSLALDRYTGELFF.

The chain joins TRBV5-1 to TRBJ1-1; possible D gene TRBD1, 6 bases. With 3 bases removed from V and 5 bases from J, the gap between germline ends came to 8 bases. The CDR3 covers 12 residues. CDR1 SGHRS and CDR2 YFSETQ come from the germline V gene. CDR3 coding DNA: TGCGCCAGCAGCTCAGGGGATACTGAAGCTTTCTTT. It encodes CASSSGDTEAFF.

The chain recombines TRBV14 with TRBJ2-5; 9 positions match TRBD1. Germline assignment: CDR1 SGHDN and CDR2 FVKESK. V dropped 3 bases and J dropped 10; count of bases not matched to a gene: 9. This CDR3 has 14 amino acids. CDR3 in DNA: TGTGCCAGCAGCCAGGGGAGCCGGACAGGGGACCAGTACTTC. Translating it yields CASSQGSRTGDQYF.

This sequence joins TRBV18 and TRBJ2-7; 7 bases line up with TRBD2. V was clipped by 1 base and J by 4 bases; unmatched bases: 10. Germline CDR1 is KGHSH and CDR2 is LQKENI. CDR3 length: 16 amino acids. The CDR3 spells CASSPRMASGHYEQYF. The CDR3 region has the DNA TGTGCCAGCTCACCACGAATGGCTAGCGGACATTACGAGCAGTACTTC.

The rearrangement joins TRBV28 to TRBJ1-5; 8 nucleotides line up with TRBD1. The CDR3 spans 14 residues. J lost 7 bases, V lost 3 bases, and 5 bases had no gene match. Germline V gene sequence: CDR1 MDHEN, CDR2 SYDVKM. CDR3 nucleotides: TGTGCCAGCAGTTTCACAGGGGGTGGGCAGCCCCAGCATTTT. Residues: CASSFTGGGQPQHF.

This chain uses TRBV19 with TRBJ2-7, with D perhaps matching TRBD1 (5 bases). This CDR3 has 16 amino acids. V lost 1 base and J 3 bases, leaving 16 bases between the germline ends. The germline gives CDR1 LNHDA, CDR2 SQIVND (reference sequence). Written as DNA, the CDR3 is TGTGCCAGTAGTATAGGGTCGGGCAGGGCTATCTACGAGCAGTACTTC. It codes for CASSIGSGRAIYEQYF.

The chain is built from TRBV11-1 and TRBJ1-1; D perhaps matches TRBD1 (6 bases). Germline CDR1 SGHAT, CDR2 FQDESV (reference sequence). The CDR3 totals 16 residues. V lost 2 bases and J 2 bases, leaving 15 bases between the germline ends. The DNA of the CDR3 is TGTGCCAGCAGCTTAACGTTTACAGGGATTAACACTGAAGCTTTCTTT. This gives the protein CASSLTFTGINTEAFF.

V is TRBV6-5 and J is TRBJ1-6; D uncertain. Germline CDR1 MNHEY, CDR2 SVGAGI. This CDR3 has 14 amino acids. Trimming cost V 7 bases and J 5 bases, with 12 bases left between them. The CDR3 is CASNPRRDNSPLHF. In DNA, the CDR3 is TGTGCCAGCAACCCCCGGAGGGATAATTCACCCCTCCACTTT.

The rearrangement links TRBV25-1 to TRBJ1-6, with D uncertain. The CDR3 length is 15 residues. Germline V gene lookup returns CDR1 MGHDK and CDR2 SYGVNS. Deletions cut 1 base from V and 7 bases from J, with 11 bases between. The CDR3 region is CASSESFTDNSPLHF. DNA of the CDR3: TGTGCCAGCAGTGAATCCTTCACAGACAATTCACCCCTCCACTTT.

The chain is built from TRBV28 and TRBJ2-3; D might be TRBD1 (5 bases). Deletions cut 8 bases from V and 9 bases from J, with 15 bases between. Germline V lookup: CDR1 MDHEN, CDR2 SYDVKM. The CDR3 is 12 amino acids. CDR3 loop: CASCTGFRTQYF. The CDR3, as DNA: TGTGCCAGCTGTACAGGATTTCGGACGCAGTATTTT.

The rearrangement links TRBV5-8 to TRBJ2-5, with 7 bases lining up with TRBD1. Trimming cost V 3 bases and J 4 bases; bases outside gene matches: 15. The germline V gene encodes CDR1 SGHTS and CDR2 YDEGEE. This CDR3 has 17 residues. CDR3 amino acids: CASSSLMTGSLGETQYF. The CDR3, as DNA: TGTGCCAGCAGCTCTCTAATGACAGGGAGCCTGGGAGAGACCCAGTACTTC.

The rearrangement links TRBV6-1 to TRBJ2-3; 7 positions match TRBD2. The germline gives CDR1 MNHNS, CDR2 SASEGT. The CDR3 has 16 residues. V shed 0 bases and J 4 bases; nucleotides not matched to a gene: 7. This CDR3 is CASSEAPAGRADTQYF. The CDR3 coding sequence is TGTGCCAGCAGTGAAGCGCCAGCGGGAAGGGCAGATACGCAGTATTTT.

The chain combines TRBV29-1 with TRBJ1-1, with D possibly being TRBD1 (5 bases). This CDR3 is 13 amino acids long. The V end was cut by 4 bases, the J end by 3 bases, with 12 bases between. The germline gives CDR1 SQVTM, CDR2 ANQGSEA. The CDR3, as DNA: TGCAGCGTTGCGGAGGGGTCGTACACTGAAGCTTTCTTT. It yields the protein CSVAEGSYTEAFF.